This TCR beta chain is drawn from a study of identifying expanded T cells in peripheral blood. CDR3 length: 15 amino acids. Germline V CDR1 and CDR2: LNHDA, SQIVND (reference sequence). Trimming removed 9 bases from V and 4 bases from J, with 21 bases in between. Libraries were prepared by immunoSEQ multiplex PCR; TCRdb keeps only in-frame clonotypes and omits some of them. Of 60,000 to 70,000 clones in the sample, about 85% were seen once. The clonotype was recovered from a person aged 18-70 years in good health. What was sequenced was blood. The chain recombines TRBV19 with TRBJ1-1, with a possible D match to TRBD1 (5 bases). Here the CDR3 DNA reads TGTGCCAGCCTAGGACTACAGGTCCGGGGCACTGAAGCTTTCTTT. Its translation is CASLGLQVRGTEAFF. The full variable domain, completed using reference TRBV19 and TRBJ1-1, is DGGITQSPKYLFRKEGQNVTLSCEQNLNHDAMYWYRQDPGQGLRLIYYSQIVNDFQKGDIAEGYSVSREKKESFPLTVTSAQKNPTAFYLCASLGLQVRGTEAFFGQGTRLTVV.